This T cell receptor (beta chain) was obtained from a study of cytomegalovirus exposure and HLA in healthy donors. Across the whole study: There were 75 million to 95 million unique TCRs (from HLA-typed donors) in an early data release. Study conclusions and caveats: Later analysis revealed greater clonal expansion in HLA-associated TCR beta chains than in equally common others. In terms of immune exposure information, only CMV serostatus was available.

Germline assignment: CDR1 MDHEN and CDR2 SYDVKM. The CDR3 is 14 residues long. The V end lost 4 bases, the J end lost 0 bases, and 7 bases lay between the germline ends. With regard to this clone: Antigen unknown.

The PCR contained 60 Vbeta and 13 Jbeta primers. The assay was immunoSEQ multiplex PCR, and TCRdb's table has in-frame clones only and misses some. The data hold some 200,000 clones, with approximately 79% observed a single time. V gene TRBV28 combines with J gene TRBJ1-3; D ambiguous. Sequenced: PBMCs. The receptor was derived from a girl aged 2 to 9 in good health and CMV-seronegative. The CDR3 DNA reads TGTGCCAGCAGTTACTCCCGCTCTGGAAACACCATATATTTT. Protein sequence: CASSYSRSGNTIYF.